This TCR beta chain was obtained from a study of blood T cell repertoires in COVID-19. Study background: Donors in the United States, Italy and Spain gave samples during acute or convalescent COVID-19. Sources were T cells, B-cell-depleted T cells, or PBMCs; the material itself was cDNA or gDNA.

This clone has only one observation. Per the original data handling: Amplification of reference gene primers was used by the study to estimate nucleated cell counts. Method: immunoSEQ multiplex PCR; TCRdb's copy keeps in-frame clones and lacks some. That table is the source of V, J and clone size, and D and trimming were worked out from the DNA. The table includes 65,000 to 70,000 clones, approximately 80% detected once. This CDR3 comprises 17 residues. Germline V lookup: CDR1 MDHEN, CDR2 SYDVKM. With 6 bases clipped from V and 1 base from J, the junction kept 14 bases outside the gene matches. The chain uses TRBV28 and TRBJ2-5, with TRBD1 identical over 7 bases. The sample was peripheral blood. The receptor was isolated from a man older than 75 with active COVID-19. CDR3 in DNA: TGTGCCAGCAGCTCCGGGAAAAGGGACAGAGCCCAAGAGACCCAGTACTTC. This gives the protein CASSSGKRDRAQETQYF.